The text below deals with one T cell receptor beta chain. Its antigen is currently unknown. The assay was immunoSEQ multiplex PCR, and TCRdb's table has in-frame clones only and misses some. The repertoire holds roughly 53,000 clones, with around 81% as singletons. This entry comes from a study of OX40 agonist ivuxolimab in advanced cancers. General study results and limits: Blood T cells, both CD4+ and CD8+, expanded clonally by week 6 at 0.1 to 3.0 mg/kg. The study found among the lowest clonal expansion in partial responders at 0.1-3.0 mg/kg. CD4+ T cells averaged fewer expanded clones than CD8+ T cells.

This clonotype was sampled from an adult with an advanced solid tumor such as melanoma, head and neck, liver or kidney cancer. The sample was CD4+ or CD8+ T cells sorted from blood, taken in a trial of the OX40 agonist ivuxolimab.

The CDR3 reads CASSLRTEVLETQYF. The CDR3 nucleotides read TGTGCCAGCAGCTTACGGACAGAGGTCTTGGAGACCCAGTACTTC. This chain links TRBV11-1 with TRBJ2-5, with D possibly being TRBD1 (6 bases). The germline CDR1 and CDR2 sequences are SGHAT and FQDESV (reference sequence). V lost 2 bases and J 5 bases, leaving 15 bases between the germline ends. The CDR3 has 15 residues.